These 27 T cell receptor beta chains were sequenced from one sample in a study of molecular identifiers for immune sequencing clone quantification. TCRdb fed the PCR reads into MiXCR, producing one record per CDR3 protein. The table includes about 640,000 distinct CDR3 sequences, about 20% detected once. Sample: naive CD8+ T cells from blood, with Jurkat cell RNA spiked in. The subset was: FACS-sorted CD8+CD4-CCR7+CD45RA+ naive T cells. The receptors derive from a human donor in good health. Some libraries in this study had Jurkat cell RNA spiked in.

Turning to this clonotype: The junction does not match germline at one end; this may be a read error. The chain carries TRBV24-1 and TRBJ2-1; TRBD1 or TRBD2 may be the D gene (5 bases each). This CDR3 has 15 residues. Germline V gene lookup returns CDR1 KGHDR and CDR2 SFDVKD. The CDR3 loop reads CATSEYGTPLDEQFF. The CDR3, as DNA: TGTGCCACTAGTGAGTACGGGACGCCCCTAGATGAGCAGTTCTTC.

This clonotype has a count of ten or more. The genes are TRBV3-1 and TRBJ2-7; D is ambiguous. The CDR3 covers 13 residues. Germline loops: CDR1 LGHDT, CDR2 YNNKEL (reference sequence). Deletions cut 1 base from V and 5 bases from J, with 9 bases between. Here the CDR3 DNA reads TGTGCCAGCAGCCAAGCGCCCGGCAACGAGCAGTACTTC. This codes for CASSQAPGNEQYF.

This clonotype was found many times. V gene TRBV3-1 combines with J gene TRBJ1-5; no clear D. CDR1 and CDR2 from the germline V gene are LGHDT and YNNKEL (reference sequence). V lost 4 bases, J lost 0 bases, and 10 bases lay in between. This CDR3 is built from 15 residues. The CDR3 loop reads CASSPESYSNQPQHF. As DNA, the CDR3 is TGTGCCAGCAGCCCGGAAAGCTATAGCAATCAGCCCCAGCATTTT.

This clonotype showed up many times. The V and J genes are TRBV12-3 or TRBV12-4 and TRBJ2-7; TRBD1 is a possible D gene (8 bases). The CDR3 is made up of 13 amino acids. V gave up 5 bases and J gave up 2 bases, with 10 bases separating them. This chain's CDR3 is CASSTGGAYEQYF. Here the CDR3 DNA reads TGTGCCAGCAGTACAGGGGGGGCCTACGAGCAGTACTTC.

As for this clonotype: Just one base apart from a much larger clone, this may be a read error. The chain combines TRBV5-3 with TRBJ2-7; D is unresolved. TRBV5-3 falls under the ORF class, with uncertain function. CDR3 length: 15 residues. V gave up 8 bases and J gave up 0 bases, with 18 bases separating them. CDR3 coding DNA: TGTGCCAGCATCCCCTGGGCAGGCAGCTCCTACGAGCAGTACTTC. Translating it yields CASIPWAGSSYEQYF.

This chain links TRBV10-1 with TRBJ2-1; TRBD1 agrees at 10 bases. V was clipped by 0 bases and J by 8 bases; unmatched bases: 4. The CDR3 has 15 amino acids. Per germline, CDR1 WNHNN and CDR2 SYGVQD (reference sequence). This CDR3 reads CASSESWGQGHEQFF. The CDR3 coding sequence is TGCGCCAGCAGTGAGTCGTGGGGACAGGGGCATGAGCAGTTCTTC.

Comments on this clonotype: It may be a read error: a sequence one base away is much more abundant. The V call is TRBV4-1, the J call TRBJ2-1, with D perhaps TRBD1 (6 bases). CDR3 length: 15 amino acids. In germline, CDR1 is MGHRA, CDR2 YSYEKL. The DNA of the CDR3 is TGCGCCTGCAGCCAAGTCGATGGGACATACAATGAGCAGTTCTTC. This codes for CACSQVDGTYNEQFF.

V and J are TRBV30 and TRBJ2-7, with 7 bases identical to TRBD1. In germline, CDR1 is GTSNPN, CDR2 SVGIG (reference sequence). This CDR3 spans 15 amino acids. The V and J ends lost 5 bases and 2 bases, in that order; junction bases with no gene match: 12. The CDR3 region is CAWGYPLQGPYEQYF. CDR3 sequence (DNA): TGTGCCTGGGGATATCCTCTACAGGGGCCCTACGAGCAGTACTTC.

This clonotype appeared many times. The chain carries TRBV29-1 and TRBJ2-7; 13 nucleotides align to TRBD2. CDR1 and CDR2 (germline): SQVTM, ANQGSEA. The CDR3 has 14 residues. With 5 bases clipped from V and 7 bases from J, the junction kept 8 bases outside the gene matches. As DNA, the CDR3 is TGCAGCGTTCTAGGGAAGACTAGCGGGAGGGAGCAGTACTTC. Encoded protein: CSVLGKTSGREQYF.

This clonotype was detected only a few times. The V gene is TRBV12-3 or TRBV12-4, the J gene TRBJ1-1; D perhaps matches TRBD1 (5 bases). V dropped 4 bases and J dropped 0 bases, with 15 bases sitting between them. The CDR3 runs 16 residues. In DNA, the CDR3 is TGTGCCAGCAGTTCAAGGCGGGGCAGACTGAACACTGAAGCTTTCTTT. Translating gives CASSSRRGRLNTEAFF.

In its sample, this clonotype was seen many times. The chain is built from TRBV6-1 and TRBJ2-3, with 7 bases matching TRBD1. The trim removed 2 bases at V and 0 bases at J, leaving 5 bases unmatched. The germline CDR1 and CDR2 sequences are MNHNS and SASEGT. This CDR3 contains 16 residues. This chain's CDR3 is CASSEWGQSSTDTQYF. The CDR3 nucleotides are TGTGCCAGCAGTGAATGGGGACAGAGCAGCACAGATACGCAGTATTTT.

A word on this clonotype: This may arise from a read error, as a much more abundant clone is one base away. The chain uses TRBV14 and TRBJ1-3; D remains ambiguous. Germline V gene sequence: CDR1 SGHDN, CDR2 FVKESK. There are 16 residues in the CDR3. As DNA, the CDR3 is TGTGCCAGCAGCCAAGATCCGGGGTCAGCTGGAAACACCGTATATTTT. This gives the protein CASSQDPGSAGNTVYF.

This clonotype was seen ten or more times. The chain's CDR3 is CASSLEQGPSSTEAFF. CDR3 nucleotide sequence: TGCGCCAGCAGCTTGGAACAGGGGCCGAGTTCTACTGAAGCTTTCTTT. The rearrangement uses TRBV5-1 and TRBJ1-1, with 7 bases identical to TRBD1. Germline V gene lookup returns CDR1 SGHRS and CDR2 YFSETQ. V shed 0 bases and J 5 bases; nucleotides not matched to a gene: 10. The CDR3 extends over 16 amino acids. Complete variable domain (other parts from reference TRBV5-1 and TRBJ1-1): KAGVTQTPRYLIKTRGQQVTLSCSPISGHRSVSWYQQTPGQGLQFLFEYFSETQRNKGNFPGRFSGRQFSNSRSEMNVSTLELGDSALYLCASSLEQGPSSTEAFFGQGTRLTVV.

This clonotype has a count of ten or more. This chain uses TRBV20-1 with TRBJ2-5, with D hard to call. V was clipped by 6 bases and J by 0 bases, with 14 bases between them. The CDR3 has 14 amino acids. In germline, CDR1 is DFQATT, CDR2 SNEGSKA (reference sequence). The CDR3 coding sequence is TGCAGTGCCCAGGACCGCCCGTACCAAGAGACCCAGTACTTC. Amino acid sequence: CSAQDRPYQETQYF.

This chain uses TRBV19 with TRBJ2-2; 8 bases align to TRBD2. This CDR3 has 14 residues. Germline CDR1 and CDR2: LNHDA and SQIVND (reference sequence). V shed 4 bases and J 5 bases; nucleotides not matched to a gene: 3. The DNA of the CDR3 is TGTGCCAGTAGTACCGGGACTAGTACCGGGGAGCTGTTTTTT. This gives the protein CASSTGTSTGELFF.

This clonotype was recorded many times. The chain combines TRBV20-1 with TRBJ2-5; TRBD1 might be the D (6 bases). Germline lookup yields CDR1 DFQATT and CDR2 SNEGSKA (reference sequence). This CDR3 region has 14 residues. V lost 8 bases and J 5 bases, leaving 21 bases between the germline ends. The CDR3 loop is CSPKNRVYAETQYF. CDR3 nucleotides: TGCAGTCCGAAGAACAGGGTTTATGCGGAGACCCAGTACTTC.

This clonotype has only a few counts. The chain carries TRBV3-1 and TRBJ2-5; 9 nucleotides align to TRBD2. CDR1 and CDR2 (germline): LGHDT, YNNKEL (reference sequence). J lost 2 bases, V lost 3 bases, and 10 bases had no gene match. The CDR3 runs to 17 residues. Here the CDR3 DNA reads TGTGCCAGCAGCCAGGCGGGGGGGACTAGCTATCAAGAGACCCAGTACTTC. Its protein product is CASSQAGGTSYQETQYF.

This clonotype came up many times. V gene TRBV27 combines with J gene TRBJ2-7, with TRBD1 identical over 9 bases. CDR3 length: 16 amino acids. The germline CDR1 and CDR2 sequences are MNHEY and SMNVEV (reference sequence). The trim removed 7 bases at V and 3 bases at J, leaving 13 bases unmatched. CDR3 residues: CASTQTRDRAYYEQYF. The CDR3 nucleotides are TGTGCCAGCACTCAAACCCGGGACAGGGCCTACTACGAGCAGTACTTC.

This clonotype was seen repeatedly, ten times or more. The V call is TRBV7-9, the J call TRBJ1-4, with D perhaps TRBD1 (5 bases). This CDR3 spans 14 amino acids. Germline V gene sequence: CDR1 SEHNR, CDR2 FQNEAQ (reference sequence). With 0 bases removed from V and 11 bases from J, the gap between germline ends came to 13 bases. The CDR3 DNA is TGTGCCAGCAGCTTAGCGGGGGAGTTCGGGAAACTGTTTTTT. Protein sequence: CASSLAGEFGKLFF. Drawing the rest from reference TRBV7-9 and TRBJ1-4, the complete variable domain is DTGVSQNPRHKITKRGQNVTFRCDPISEHNRLYWYRQTLGQGPEFLTYFQNEAQLEKSRLLSDRFSAERPKGSFSTLEIQRTEQGDSAMYLCASSLAGEFGKLFFGSGTQLSVL.

The chain recombines TRBV30 with TRBJ2-1; D is unresolved. Trimming removed 6 bases at V and 0 bases at J, with 15 bases between. Germline V gene sequence: CDR1 GTSNPN, CDR2 SVGIG (reference sequence). This CDR3 has 15 amino acids. The DNA of the CDR3 is TGTGCCTGTACCGACCTCTATATCTCCTACAATGAGCAGTTCTTC. It codes for CACTDLYISYNEQFF.

CDR3 DNA: TGTGCCAGCAGCTTAGGACAGGGCCTTTCCAATGAGCAGTTCTTC. Its protein product is CASSLGQGLSNEQFF. The genes are TRBV7-9 and TRBJ2-1; TRBD1 matches 7 bases. The V gene's germline CDR1 is SEHNR and CDR2 FQNEAQ (reference sequence). The CDR3 has 15 residues. Trimming took 1 base from V and 6 from J; bases not matched to a gene: 6.

This clonotype was seen repeatedly, ten times or more. V usage is TRBV20-1 and J usage is TRBJ2-3; 9 nucleotides line up with TRBD2. Germline CDR1 and CDR2: DFQATT and SNEGSKA (reference sequence). V was clipped by 1 base and J by 0 bases; unmatched bases: 5. This CDR3 has 16 amino acids. The CDR3 spells CSARGSGGPSTDTQYF. The CDR3, as DNA: TGCAGTGCTAGAGGTAGCGGGGGCCCAAGCACAGATACGCAGTATTTT.

This clonotype appeared many times. V gene TRBV28 combines with J gene TRBJ2-7; 7 bases are a match to TRBD1. Unmatched junction bases numbered 16, after V lost 3 bases and J lost 5 bases. The length of the CDR3 is 17 residues. Looked up from germline, CDR1 is MDHEN and CDR2 is SYDVKM. CDR3 sequence (DNA): TGTGCCAGCAGTTTCTGGACCGGGACAGCCAGTTTTGACGAGCAGTACTTC. This encodes CASSFWTGTASFDEQYF.

In this sample, this clonotype turned up many times. The chain employs TRBV6-1 and TRBJ1-1; TRBD1 aligns across 8 bases. In germline, CDR1 is MNHNS, CDR2 SASEGT. With V trimmed by 5 bases and J by 0 bases, 14 bases remained unmatched. This CDR3 is 18 amino acids long. The chain's CDR3 is CASSPPGQVTPMNTEAFF. CDR3 in DNA: TGTGCCAGCAGTCCTCCGGGACAGGTGACGCCGATGAACACTGAAGCTTTCTTT.

On this clonotype: A much larger clone sits a single nucleotide away, making a read error possible. V and J are TRBV13 and TRBJ2-2, with D perhaps matching TRBD1 (6 bases). The germline V and J ends were trimmed by 3 bases and 3 bases, with 11 bases remaining between them. This CDR3 comprises 15 residues. CDR1 and CDR2 (germline): PRHDT, FYEKMQ (reference sequence). The CDR3 bases are TGTGCCAGCAGCTTCAACAGGGAGTACACCGGGGAGCTGTTTTTT. This translates into CASSFNREYTGELFF.

This clonotype was seen ten or more times. This chain links TRBV28 with TRBJ1-5; D gene uncertain. The V end was cut by 8 bases, the J end by 4 bases, with 15 bases between. The germline gives CDR1 MDHEN, CDR2 SYDVKM. CDR3 length: 14 residues. Here the CDR3 DNA reads TGTGCCAGCCGTGACGGAATGGGGAATCAGCCCCAGCATTTT. Translated, it gives CASRDGMGNQPQHF.

A word on this clonotype: A much more abundant neighbour one base away suggests this may be a read error. In this CDR3 the conserved last residue, phenylalanine or tryptophan, is missing, so a read error is likely. The chain couples TRBV29-1 to TRBJ2-5, with 11 bases lining up with TRBD2. Germline CDR1 reads SQVTM; CDR2 reads ANQGSEA. Losses at the gene ends were 5 bases for V and 4 bases for J; bases not matched to a gene: 6. There are 14 residues in the CDR3. CDR3 region: CSVWGLAVGETQYL. In nucleotides, the CDR3 is TGCAGCGTTTGGGGACTAGCGGTCGGAGAGACCCAGTACCTC.